This entry is about one TCR beta chain. This sample stems from a study of blood T cell repertoires in COVID-19. Profiling relied on immunoSEQ multiplex PCR, and the TCRdb table lists in-frame clones only, not all of them. Found here are around 94,000 clones, less than 90% of them singletons; the top ten hold approximately 1.6%. Looked up from germline, CDR1 is MDHEN and CDR2 is SYDVKM. The CDR3 spans 12 residues. V lost 7 bases and J 3 bases, leaving 10 bases between the germline ends. The J gene is TRBJ2-7, the V gene TRBV28; D may be TRBD1 (5 bases). The source of this sequence is a man older than 75 with acute or convalescent COVID-19. The source material was peripheral blood. The CDR3 bases are TGTGCCAGCAATCTAGGACACTACGAGCAGTACTTC. Its protein is CASNLGHYEQYF.